This T cell receptor beta chain was retrieved from a study of a mutant IDH1 vaccine in newly diagnosed glioma. On the study more broadly: Earlier therapy was either radiotherapy, temozolomide, or both, and most got both. Study-wide results and limits: Pseudoprogression apparently tracked independently of changes in top peripheral T cell clonotypes.

The data were produced by immunoSEQ multiplex PCR, yet TCRdb's version contains in-frame clones alone and is incomplete. The data contain tens of thousands of clones, around four fifths of them singletons. As regards this clone: Antigen specificity is unknown.

V dropped 1 base and J dropped 2 bases, with 9 bases sitting between them. The CDR3 covers 14 residues. Germline CDR1 is SNHLY and CDR2 is FYNNEI. Time point of the sample: week 23, last vaccination. Vaccinated patients received 300 ug of mutant IDH1 20-mer peptide per dose, with topical imiquimod. Sequencing used PBMCs, obtained from a glioma patient whose treatment included an IDH1 peptide vaccine. This sequence joins TRBV2 and TRBJ2-7, with D hard to call. The sequence was obtained from a man in his forties or fifties with glioma. The CDR3 bases are TGTGCCAGCAGTGAAGGGATAGGCGCCTACGAGCAGTACTTC. Amino acids: CASSEGIGAYEQYF.